A single sample gave rise to the 10 T cell receptor beta chains below, sequenced in a study of T cells after yellow fever vaccination. TCRdb re-called the 5' RACE reads through MiXCR, storing one row per CDR3 protein. The sample shows 300,000 to 400,000 distinct CDR3 sequences, roughly an eighth of them seen only once. The specimen comprised CD4+ T cells sorted from PBMCs, sampled 15 days after the yellow fever booster vaccination. The source is a man younger than 35 who received the YFV17D yellow fever vaccine.

This clonotype showed up just a few times. This chain uses TRBV5-6 with TRBJ1-2; D ambiguous. This CDR3 contains 13 residues. V lost 4 bases, J lost 4 bases, and 11 bases lay in between. Germline lookup yields CDR1 SGHDT and CDR2 YYEEEE. The CDR3 loop reads CASSPSGLYGYTF. In DNA, the CDR3 is TGTGCCAGCAGCCCTTCTGGACTCTATGGCTACACCTTC.

There are many counts of this clonotype. The rearrangement links TRBV5-1 to TRBJ2-7; no clear D. CDR3 size: 13 residues. Trimming left V 3 bases short and J 2 bases short, with 9 bases between. The germline V gene encodes CDR1 SGHRS and CDR2 YFSETQ. CDR3 protein: CASSSSVPYEQYF. The CDR3 DNA is TGCGCCAGCAGCTCCTCCGTGCCCTACGAGCAGTACTTC.

There are many counts of this clonotype. The rearrangement uses TRBV7-2 and TRBJ1-5, with 7 bases that match TRBD1. CDR3 size: 16 residues. Unmatched junction bases numbered 12, after V lost 5 bases and J lost 5 bases. CDR1 is SGHTA and CDR2 is FQGNSA in the germline V gene. CDR3 DNA sequence: TGTGCCAGCAGCCCCGGACAAGACAGGGTGGATCAGCCCCAGCATTTT. Amino acid sequence: CASSPGQDRVDQPQHF.

This clonotype was counted at least ten times. The CDR3 sequence: CATSGSTDTQYF. CDR3 coding DNA: TGTGCCACCAGTGGGAGCACAGATACGCAGTATTTT. This chain joins TRBV24-1 and TRBJ2-3, with D unresolved. The germline V gene has CDR1 KGHDR and CDR2 SFDVKD. The CDR3 covers 12 residues. V lost 5 bases and J 0 bases, leaving 2 bases between the germline ends.

The sample holds a few counts of this clonotype. The chain joins TRBV2 to TRBJ1-2, with D possibly TRBD1 on 5 matching bases. CDR1 is SNHLY, CDR2 FYNNEI, per germline. The CDR3 is made up of 14 amino acids. Deletions cut 3 bases from V and 4 bases from J, with 12 bases between. The CDR3 here is CASSDRDGPYGYTF. The CDR3 DNA reads TGTGCCAGCAGTGATCGGGACGGACCCTATGGCTACACCTTC.

CDR3 loop: CASATNAGNTIYF. CDR3 DNA: TGTGCCAGCGCAACCAATGCGGGAAACACCATATATTTT. The V gene is TRBV2, the J gene TRBJ1-3; the D is unclear. Between the trimmed V and J ends, which lost 8 bases and 4 bases, there was a span of 12 bases. Germline CDR1 SNHLY, CDR2 FYNNEI. The CDR3 totals 13 residues.

This clonotype was picked up a small number of times. The V gene is TRBV28, the J gene TRBJ2-7; no reliable D call. The germline V gene has CDR1 MDHEN and CDR2 SYDVKM. The V gene lost 3 bases and the J gene lost 2 bases, with 11 bases spanning the gap. CDR3 length: 14 amino acids. The CDR3 spells CASSFLPFTYEQYF. In nucleotides, the CDR3 is TGTGCCAGCAGTTTTCTCCCTTTCACCTACGAGCAGTACTTC.

The table lists this clonotype with a few counts. This chain connects TRBV6-5 to TRBJ1-1; D is possibly TRBD1 (6 bases). The germline V gene encodes CDR1 MNHEY and CDR2 SVGAGI. The V end was cut by 3 bases, the J end by 4 bases, with 12 bases between. The CDR3 is made up of 14 amino acids. The DNA for the CDR3 is TGTGCCAGCAGTTATTGGGGGGCGAGCACTGAAGCTTTCTTT. This codes for CASSYWGASTEAFF.

The chain couples TRBV7-2 to TRBJ2-3; D is unclear. This CDR3 has 15 amino acids. The V gene's germline CDR1 is SGHTA and CDR2 FQGNSA. V was shortened by 5 bases and J by 3 bases, with 15 bases between the two germline ends. CDR3 nucleotides: TGTGCCAGCAGCGGCTGGACGTTAGGAACAGATACGCAGTATTTT. It translates to CASSGWTLGTDTQYF.

This clonotype was observed a few times. The genes are TRBV10-3 and TRBJ2-7, with a tentative D call TRBD2 (6 bases). The germline V and J ends were trimmed by 5 bases and 3 bases, with 8 bases remaining between them. Germline V gene lookup returns CDR1 ENHRY and CDR2 SYGVKD. The CDR3 is 12 residues long. CDR3 loop: CAISPGGYEQYF. The CDR3 DNA reads as TGTGCCATCAGTCCCGGGGGCTACGAGCAGTACTTC.